Below are 12 T cell receptor beta chains sequenced from a single sample in a study of neurological immune-mediated disorders. TCRdb independently ran MiXCR on the 5' RACE reads; one entry per CDR3 protein. Among tens of thousands of distinct CDR3 sequences listed, over 4% were seen once. Specimen: PBMCs. The receptors were gathered from a man in his fifties with multiple sclerosis.

This clonotype was recorded many times. The chain couples TRBV20-1 to TRBJ2-1, with TRBD2 identical over 11 bases. The CDR3 contains 17 residues. With V trimmed by 0 bases and J by 7 bases, 11 bases remained unmatched. Per germline, CDR1 DFQATT and CDR2 SNEGSKA (reference sequence). The CDR3 DNA follows: TGCAGTGCTAGAGATCTTTTTAGCGGGAGGGCCTTGAATGAGCAGTTCTTC. It yields the protein CSARDLFSGRALNEQFF.

This clonotype was found many times. This rearrangement joins TRBV12-3 or TRBV12-4 to TRBJ2-3, with TRBD1 matching over 7 bases. This CDR3 is 15 amino acids long. J lost 2 bases, V lost 5 bases, and 7 bases had no gene match. CDR3 nucleotides: TGTGCCAGCAGTACTCCGGACAGGAACACAGATACGCAGTATTTT. This codes for CASSTPDRNTDTQYF.

This clonotype showed up many times. CDR3: CASRLGLAGETQYF. The CDR3 nucleotides are TGTGCCAGCAGACTTGGACTAGCGGGAGAGACCCAGTACTTC. The chain recombines TRBV7-2 with TRBJ2-5; 11 positions agree with TRBD2. The CDR3 is 14 residues long. Germline V lookup: CDR1 SGHTA, CDR2 FQGNSA. V shed 6 bases, J shed 4 bases, and the junction held 4 bases outside the gene matches. The whole variable domain, remainder taken from reference TRBV7-2 and TRBJ2-5, is GAGVSQSPSNKVTEKGKDVELRCDPISGHTALYWYRQSLGQGLEFLIYFQGNSAPDKSGLPSDRFSAERTGGSVSTLTIQRTQQEDSAVYLCASRLGLAGETQYFGPGTRLLVL.

This clonotype appeared many times. V is TRBV3-1 and J is TRBJ1-1, with D unclear. The V gene's germline CDR1 is LGHDT and CDR2 YNNKEL (reference sequence). CDR3 length: 11 amino acids. The V end lost 8 bases, the J end lost 5 bases, and 9 bases lay between the germline ends. Here the CDR3 DNA reads TGTGCCAGCGAGCTTGGGACTGAAGCTTTCTTT. It encodes CASELGTEAFF.

The table lists this clonotype with many counts. The gene calls are TRBV20-1 and TRBJ2-7; D ambiguous. The CDR3 covers 10 residues. CDR1 is DFQATT, CDR2 SNEGSKA, per germline (reference sequence). Trimming left V 6 bases short and J 9 bases short, with 12 bases between. CDR3 nucleotide sequence: TGCAGTGCAGGAACGTCGGGGCAGTACTTC. Amino acid sequence: CSAGTSGQYF.

In this sample, this clonotype turned up many times. The CDR3 nucleotides are TGCGCCAGCAGCATCGGACTGGGCAGAGAAGGGTACGAGCAGTACTTC. Translation: CASSIGLGREGYEQYF. The rearrangement joins TRBV5-1 to TRBJ2-7; TRBD2 might be the D (5 bases). The V gene's germline CDR1 is SGHRS and CDR2 YFSETQ. The CDR3 loop spans 16 amino acids. Between the trimmed V and J ends, which lost 4 bases and 4 bases, there was a span of 21 bases. The full variable domain, in which reference TRBV5-1 and TRBJ2-7 provide the parts outside the CDR3, is KAGVTQTPRYLIKTRGQQVTLSCSPISGHRSVSWYQQTPGQGLQFLFEYFSETQRNKGNFPGRFSGRQFSNSRSEMNVSTLELGDSALYLCASSIGLGREGYEQYFGPGTRLTVT.

Comment on this clonotype: A read error may explain this, as a much larger clone is one base away. The chain employs TRBV12-3 or TRBV12-4 and TRBJ2-3; D is unresolved. The V gene lost 5 bases and the J gene lost 4 bases, with 16 bases spanning the gap. The CDR3 is 15 amino acids. CDR3 nucleotide sequence: TGTGCCAGCAGTCACACAGAGAAGTCGCCAGATACGCAGTATTTT. Amino acids: CASSHTEKSPDTQYF.

In this sample, this clonotype turned up many times. This chain connects TRBV24-1 to TRBJ2-3, with 7 bases fitting TRBD1. The CDR3 is 13 residues long. The V segment lost 8 bases and the J segment 6 bases; nucleotides outside the gene matches: 7. Germline V lookup: CDR1 KGHDR, CDR2 SFDVKD. The CDR3 bases are TGTGCCACCACCTGGACAGGAGTGGATACGCAGTATTTT. The encoded protein is CATTWTGVDTQYF.

There are many counts of this clonotype. The rearrangement uses TRBV10-3 and TRBJ2-1; the match to TRBD1 covers 7 bases. This CDR3 has 16 residues. The V gene's germline CDR1 is ENHRY and CDR2 SYGVKD. V was clipped by 0 bases and J by 3 bases; unmatched bases: 5. The CDR3 DNA reads TGTGCCATCAGTGAGTCGAGGCCAGGGGGCTACAATGAGCAGTTCTTC. As protein: CAISESRPGGYNEQFF.

The V call is TRBV6-5, the J call TRBJ2-1; perhaps TRBD1 as D (5 bases). The V end was cut by 6 bases, the J end by 0 bases, with 9 bases between. The CDR3 is 14 residues long. Germline CDR1 reads MNHEY; CDR2 reads SVGAGI. CDR3 coding DNA: TGTGCCAGCAGCCGACAGACCTCCTACAATGAGCAGTTCTTC. Amino acid sequence: CASSRQTSYNEQFF.

This clonotype appeared many times. The V call is TRBV12-3 or TRBV12-4, the J call TRBJ2-1; 8 bases are shared with TRBD1. V was clipped by 4 bases and J by 2 bases; unmatched bases: 4. The CDR3 extends over 15 amino acids. CDR3 sequence (DNA): TGTGCCAGCAGTTCAGGGGGCCTCGCCTACAATGAGCAGTTCTTC. Its protein is CASSSGGLAYNEQFF.

For this clonotype: This clone may be a read error of a much larger clone one base away. CDR3 DNA sequence: TGTGCCAGCATCCAAGGCCTCTCGGCCAAAACCATATATTTT. This translates into CASIQGLSAKTIYF. The chain couples TRBV5-6 to TRBJ1-3; D not resolved. This CDR3 is 14 amino acids long. Trimming took off 6 bases at V and 10 bases at J, with 20 bases between the two ends. Germline values: CDR1 SGHDT, CDR2 YYEEEE.